These T cell receptor beta chains were read from a single sample in a study of OX40 agonist ivuxolimab in advanced cancers. Profiled with immunoSEQ multiplex PCR; TCRdb holds only in-frame clones, not every one. This table holds about 70,000 clones, roughly 84% found once. The material was CD4+ or CD8+ T cells sorted from blood, obtained in a trial of the OX40 agonist ivuxolimab. All receptors derive from an adult with an advanced solid tumor such as melanoma, head and neck, liver or kidney cancer. Each CDR3 is given with its conserved first and last residue. D genes are given only for firm matches. Size tells how often a clone was seen (once, few, many) or the class of an expanded clone, and some rows leave it out.

J: TRBJ1-6; size: NA; D: TRBD1; V: TRBV5-1; DNA: TGCGCCAGCAGCTTAGGACAGGGGACGACCTATAATTCACCCCTCCACTTT; CDR3: CASSLGQGTTYNSPLHF
J: TRBJ1-1; size: NA; D: TRBD1; V: TRBV14; DNA: TGTGCCAGCAGCCTGACAGGGGGCACTGAAGCTTTCTTT; CDR3: CASSLTGGTEAFF
J: TRBJ2-7; size: NA; D: TRBD1; V: TRBV7-2; DNA: TGTGCCAGCAGCCCTGAGACAGGGGGCTACGAGCAGTACTTC; CDR3: CASSPETGGYEQYF
J: TRBJ1-1; size: NA; D: NA; V: TRBV7-9; DNA: TGTGCCAGCACACCAATGGGGAAGGGGAACACTGAAGCTTTCTTT; CDR3: CASTPMGKGNTEAFF
J: TRBJ2-7; size: NA; D: NA; V: TRBV29-1; DNA: TGCAGCGTTATCCTGGGCCTATACGAGCAGTACTTC; CDR3: CSVILGLYEQYF
J: TRBJ2-7; size: NA; D: NA; V: TRBV7-9; DNA: TGTGCCAGCAGCCCAGGGCATCTCTACGAGCAGTACTTC; CDR3: CASSPGHLYEQYF
J: TRBJ2-7; size: few; D: NA; V: TRBV5-6; DNA: TGTGCCAGCAGCTTGGAAAGGGTAGGCGAGCAGTACTTC; CDR3: CASSLERVGEQYF
J: TRBJ1-2; size: NA; D: NA; V: TRBV11-3; DNA: TGTGCCAGCAGCTTACAACAGAACTATGGCTACACCTTC; CDR3: CASSLQQNYGYTF
J: TRBJ2-5; size: NA; D: TRBD2; V: TRBV15; DNA: TGTGCCACCAGCAGAGAAGTAGCGGGGGTACAAGAGACCCAGTACTTC; CDR3: CATSREVAGVQETQYF
J: TRBJ2-7; size: NA; D: NA; V: TRBV5-4; DNA: TGTGCCAGCAGCTTGGCCGATCAGGCTCCCTCCTACGAGCAGTACTTC; CDR3: CASSLADQAPSYEQYF
J: TRBJ2-7; size: NA; D: NA; V: TRBV5-1; DNA: TGCGCCAGCAGCTTGGCCGCGGGAAGCTACGAGCAGTACTTC; CDR3: CASSLAAGSYEQYF
J: TRBJ1-2; size: NA; D: TRBD1; V: TRBV9; DNA: TGTGCCAGCAGCCTAGATCCGGGACAGGGAACTCTTAACTATGGCTACACCTTC; CDR3: CASSLDPGQGTLNYGYTF
J: TRBJ1-3; size: NA; D: NA; V: TRBV7-3; DNA: TGTGCCAGTGGAAGGGGGTCTGGAAACACCATATATTTT; CDR3: CASGRGSGNTIYF
J: TRBJ2-7; size: once; D: NA; V: TRBV28; DNA: TGTGCCAGCAGCCAAATTACAGCGAGGGACTACGAGCAGTACTTC; CDR3: CASSQITARDYEQYF
J: TRBJ2-7; size: NA; D: TRBD1; V: TRBV5-3; DNA: TGTGCCAGAAGCTGGACAGGGAGCTACGAGCAGTACTTC; CDR3: CARSWTGSYEQYF
J: TRBJ2-4; size: NA; D: NA; V: TRBV7-9; DNA: TGTGCCAGCAGCTTAGCCGTGGCCAAAAACATTCAGTACTTC; CDR3: CASSLAVAKNIQYF
J: TRBJ1-2; size: once; D: TRBD1; V: TRBV2; DNA: TGTGCCAGCAGTACGTCCGGACAGGGGGCTTTTGGCTACACCTTC; CDR3: CASSTSGQGAFGYTF
J: TRBJ2-5; size: NA; D: NA; V: TRBV12-5; DNA: TGTGCTAGTGCCCCCCGTGGGATGGGAGAGACCCAGTACTTC; CDR3: CASAPRGMGETQYF